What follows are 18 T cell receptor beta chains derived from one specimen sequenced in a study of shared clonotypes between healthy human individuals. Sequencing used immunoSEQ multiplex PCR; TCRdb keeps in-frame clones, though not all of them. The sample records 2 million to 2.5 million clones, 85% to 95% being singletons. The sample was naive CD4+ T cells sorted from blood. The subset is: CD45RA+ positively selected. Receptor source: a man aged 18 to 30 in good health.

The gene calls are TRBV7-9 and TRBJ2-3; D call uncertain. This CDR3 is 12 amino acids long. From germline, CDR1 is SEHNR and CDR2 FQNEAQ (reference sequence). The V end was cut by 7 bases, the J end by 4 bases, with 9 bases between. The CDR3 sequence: CASNAPADTQYF. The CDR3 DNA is TGTGCCAGCAACGCCCCGGCAGATACGCAGTATTTT.

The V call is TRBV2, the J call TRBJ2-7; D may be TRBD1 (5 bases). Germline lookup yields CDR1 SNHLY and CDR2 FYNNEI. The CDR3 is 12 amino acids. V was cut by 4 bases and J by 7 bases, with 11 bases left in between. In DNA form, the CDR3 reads TGTGCCAGCAGTGTCACAGGCCTGGAGCAGTACTTC. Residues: CASSVTGLEQYF.

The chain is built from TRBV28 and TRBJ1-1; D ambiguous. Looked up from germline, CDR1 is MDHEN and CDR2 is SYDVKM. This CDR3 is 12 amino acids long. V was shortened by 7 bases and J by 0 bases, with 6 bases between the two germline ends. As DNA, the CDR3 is TGTGCCAGCAAGGGATTGAACACTGAAGCTTTCTTT. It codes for CASKGLNTEAFF.

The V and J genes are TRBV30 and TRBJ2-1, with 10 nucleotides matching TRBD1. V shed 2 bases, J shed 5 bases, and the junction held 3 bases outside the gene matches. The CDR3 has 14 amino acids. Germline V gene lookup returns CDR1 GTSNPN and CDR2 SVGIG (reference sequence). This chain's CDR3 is CAWSKGQGNNEQFF. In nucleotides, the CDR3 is TGTGCCTGGAGTAAGGGACAGGGGAACAATGAGCAGTTCTTC.

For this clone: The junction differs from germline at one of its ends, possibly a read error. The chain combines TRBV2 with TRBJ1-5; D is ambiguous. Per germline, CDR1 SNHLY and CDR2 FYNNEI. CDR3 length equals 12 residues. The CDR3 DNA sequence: TGTGCCAGCAGTCTCTCCCTAGACGGGTCCCTTTTT. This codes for CASSLSLDGSLF.

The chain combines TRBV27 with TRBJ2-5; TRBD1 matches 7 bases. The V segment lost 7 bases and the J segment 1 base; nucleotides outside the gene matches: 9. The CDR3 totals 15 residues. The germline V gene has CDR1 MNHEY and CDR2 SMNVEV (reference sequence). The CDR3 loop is CASTKSQGIQETQYF. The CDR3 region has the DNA TGTGCCAGCACCAAGTCACAGGGGATCCAAGAGACCCAGTACTTC.

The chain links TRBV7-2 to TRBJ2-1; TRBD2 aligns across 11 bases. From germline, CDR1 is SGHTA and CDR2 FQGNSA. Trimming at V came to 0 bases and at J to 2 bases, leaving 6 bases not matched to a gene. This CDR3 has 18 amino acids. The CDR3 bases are TGTGCCAGCAGCTTAGCGGTTAGCGGGAGGGTAACCTACAATGAGCAGTTCTTC. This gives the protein CASSLAVSGRVTYNEQFF.

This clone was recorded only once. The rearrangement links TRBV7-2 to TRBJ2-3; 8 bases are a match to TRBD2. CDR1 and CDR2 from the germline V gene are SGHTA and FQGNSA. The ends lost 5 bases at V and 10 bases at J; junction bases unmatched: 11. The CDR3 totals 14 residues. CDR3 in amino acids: CASSPRAGLDAQYF. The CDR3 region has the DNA TGTGCCAGCAGCCCCCGAGCGGGACTAGACGCGCAGTATTTT.

Written as DNA, the CDR3 is TGTGCCAGCAGCTCTGGAAGGTCAGGAAACTATGGCTACACCTTC. This codes for CASSSGRSGNYGYTF. The chain recombines TRBV5-4 with TRBJ1-2; D is unresolved. Germline lookup yields CDR1 SGHNT and CDR2 YYREEE (reference sequence). Deletions cut 3 bases from V and 2 bases from J, with 14 bases between. The CDR3 loop spans 15 amino acids.

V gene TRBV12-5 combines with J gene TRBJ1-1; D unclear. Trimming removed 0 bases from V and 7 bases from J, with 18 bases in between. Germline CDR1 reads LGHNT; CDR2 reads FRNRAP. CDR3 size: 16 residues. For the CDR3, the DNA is TGTGCTAGTGGTTTGGTCCCAAGGACCGTCACGGGTGAAGCTTTCTTT. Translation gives CASGLVPRTVTGEAFF.

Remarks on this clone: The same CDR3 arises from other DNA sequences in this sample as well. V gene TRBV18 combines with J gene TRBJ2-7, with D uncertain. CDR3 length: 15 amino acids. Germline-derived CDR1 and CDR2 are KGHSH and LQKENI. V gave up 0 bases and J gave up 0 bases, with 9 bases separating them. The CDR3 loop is CASSPPSRSSYEQYF. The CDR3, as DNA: TGTGCCAGCTCACCACCTTCACGGAGCTCCTACGAGCAGTACTTC.

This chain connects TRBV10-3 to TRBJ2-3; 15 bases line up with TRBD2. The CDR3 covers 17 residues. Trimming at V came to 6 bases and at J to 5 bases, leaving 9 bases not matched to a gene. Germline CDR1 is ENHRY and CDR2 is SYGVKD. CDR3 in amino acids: CAISNGLAGGQEDTQYF. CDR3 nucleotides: TGTGCCATCAGCAACGGACTAGCGGGAGGGCAGGAAGATACGCAGTATTTT.

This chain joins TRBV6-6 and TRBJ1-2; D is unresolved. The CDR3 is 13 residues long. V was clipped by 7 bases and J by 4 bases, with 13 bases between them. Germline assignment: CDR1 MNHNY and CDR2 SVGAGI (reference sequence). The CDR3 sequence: CASTRDQSYGYTF. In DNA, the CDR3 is TGTGCCAGCACCAGAGATCAGAGCTATGGCTACACCTTC.

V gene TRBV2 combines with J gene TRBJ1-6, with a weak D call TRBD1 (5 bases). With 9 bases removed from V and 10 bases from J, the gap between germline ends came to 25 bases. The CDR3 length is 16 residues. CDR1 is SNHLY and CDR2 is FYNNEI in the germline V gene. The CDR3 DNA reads TGTGCCAGTACCCAATTCGGGGACGGGATTGGGTCACCCCTCCACTTT. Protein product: CASTQFGDGIGSPLHF. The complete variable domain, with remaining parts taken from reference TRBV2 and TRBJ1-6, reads EPEVTQTPSHQVTQMGQEVILRCVPISNHLYFYWYRQILGQKVEFLVSFYNNEISEKSEIFDDQFSVERPDGSNFTLKIRSTKLEDSAMYFCASTQFGDGIGSPLHFGNGTRLTVT.

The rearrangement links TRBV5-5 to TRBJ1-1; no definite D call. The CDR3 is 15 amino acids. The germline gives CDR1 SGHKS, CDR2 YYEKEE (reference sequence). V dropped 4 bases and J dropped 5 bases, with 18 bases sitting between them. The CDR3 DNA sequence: TGTGCCAGCAGCACCGGGAGGCAATCGGTGACTGAAGCTTTCTTT. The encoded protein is CASSTGRQSVTEAFF.

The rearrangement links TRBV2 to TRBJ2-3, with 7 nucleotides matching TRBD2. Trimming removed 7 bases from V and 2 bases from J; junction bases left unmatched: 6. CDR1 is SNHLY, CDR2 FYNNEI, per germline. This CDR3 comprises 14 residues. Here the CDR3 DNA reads TGTGCCAGCACCCGAGCGGGGTTCACAGATACGCAGTATTTT. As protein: CASTRAGFTDTQYF.

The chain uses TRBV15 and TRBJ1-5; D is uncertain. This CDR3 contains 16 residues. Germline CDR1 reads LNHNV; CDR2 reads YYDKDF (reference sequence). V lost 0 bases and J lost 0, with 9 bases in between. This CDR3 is CATSRDPGNSNQPQHF. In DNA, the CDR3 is TGTGCCACCAGCAGAGATCCGGGGAATAGCAATCAGCCCCAGCATTTT.

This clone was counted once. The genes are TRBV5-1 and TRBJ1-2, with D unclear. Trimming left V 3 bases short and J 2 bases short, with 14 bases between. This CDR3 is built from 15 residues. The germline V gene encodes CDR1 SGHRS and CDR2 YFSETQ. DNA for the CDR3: TGCGCCAGCAGCTCGCTTTTAGCCCGAAACTATGGCTACACCTTC. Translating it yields CASSSLLARNYGYTF.